This T cell receptor (beta chain) originates from a study of pediatric ulcerative colitis (dated by TCRdb to about 2019). About the full investigation: From 8 to 10 newly diagnosed, treatment-naive pediatric ulcerative colitis patients and a few non-IBD control children, paired blood and rectal samples were collected.

Of note for this clone: No cognate antigen has been identified for it. No quality values exist for individual bases; no much larger clone is one base distant.

The control children had a colonoscopy because IBD was suspected, showed normal endoscopy both macroscopically and histologically, and did not receive an IBD diagnosis during the next year. Blood was sampled at the same time as the colonoscopy. The Wizard kit (Promega) was used to extract genomic DNA from the blood and intestinal samples. Rearranged CDR3 beta regions were amplified from genomic DNA with multiplex V and J primers using the immunoSEQ TRB Survey service. To keep depth equal across samples, survey-level sequencing depth of up to 500,000 reads per sample was applied. Libraries were purified and pooled, and sequencing was performed on Illumina technology. In the paper's pipeline: Productive clonality, sample overlap, pairwise scatters, CDR3 beta length, V/D/J gene usage and productiveness were all assessed with the immunoSEQ online tools. Alongside Shannon and Simpson indices, calculated diversity was computed as the number of unique rearrangements divided by total templates, multiplied by 100. Z-score normalized data were analyzed by principal component analysis with the R prcomp function and the ggbiplot package. Morisita's index was used to quantify the clonal overlap between blood and rectum within each subject. Entries here come from immuneACCESS through TCRdb and include only in-frame sequences with V and J called. Some clones fail to appear in such tables; in the studies checked, an unresolved V gene covers under half of the shortfall, and the cause of the remainder is unknown. The DNA was the basis for D and trimming; V, J and clone size are from that table. The table for this sample lists a few thousand clones; approximately 90% of them were counted only once. About 1.1% of the sample lies in the top ten.

Results the study describes overall, beyond this receptor: Because the repertoires came from total lymphocyte DNA, rare subsets such as regulatory T cells may have patterns that are not reflected. The healthy control group was small, consisting of only four individuals. Features of the rectal repertoire distinguished controls, mild-moderate colitis patients and acute severe colitis patients, and in acute severe colitis rectal diversity was lower because of clonal expansions. Significantly higher autologous blood-rectal clonal overlap was found in ulcerative colitis patients than in controls, which suggested increased T cell trafficking to inflamed tissue. For technical reasons, substantially fewer templates were yielded by the blood samples of a couple of patients, and these blood samples were excluded from blood-rectal overlap analysis. Two rectal CDR3 clonotypes were present in all ulcerative colitis patients and in none of the controls.

Taken from cysteine to phenylalanine, the CDR3 has 14 residues. Only CDR3 DNA remains: 42 bases, in frame from the first base. V loses 3 bases, J loses 0 bases, and the germline ends lie 8 bases apart. Reading the germline V gene (reference sequence) gives CDR1 GTSNPN and CDR2 SVGIG. This TCR was recovered from a boy between 10 and 17 years old who was a control in a study of pediatric ulcerative colitis. The sequenced material came from blood. This chain is built from TRBV30 and TRBJ2-2; no D gene call is confident. CDR3 loop: CAWRLVANTGELFF. The nucleotide sequence is given as TGTGCCTGGAGACTGGTGGCGAACACCGGGGAGCTGTTTTTT. Beyond the CDR3, the reference TRBV30 and TRBJ2-2 genes provide the residues; the full variable domain reads: SQTIHQWPATLVQPVGSPLSLECTVEGTSNPNLYWYRQAAGRGLQLLFYSVGIGQISSEVPQNLSASRPQDRQFILSSKKLLLSDSGFYLCAWRLVANTGELFFGEGSRLTVL.